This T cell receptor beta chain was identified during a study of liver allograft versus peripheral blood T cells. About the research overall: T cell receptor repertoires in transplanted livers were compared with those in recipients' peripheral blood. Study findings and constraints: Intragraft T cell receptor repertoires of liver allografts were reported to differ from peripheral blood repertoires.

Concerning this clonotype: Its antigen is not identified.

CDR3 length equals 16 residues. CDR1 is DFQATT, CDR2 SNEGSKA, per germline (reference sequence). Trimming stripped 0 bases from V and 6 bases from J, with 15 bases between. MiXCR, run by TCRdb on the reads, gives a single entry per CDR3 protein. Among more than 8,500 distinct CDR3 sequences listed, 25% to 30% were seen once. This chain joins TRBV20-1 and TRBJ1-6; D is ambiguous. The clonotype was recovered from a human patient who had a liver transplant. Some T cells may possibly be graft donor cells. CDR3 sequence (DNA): TGCAGTGCTAGAGATCTCCGTGCAGGTAGTAATTCACCCCTCCACTTT. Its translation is CSARDLRAGSNSPLHF.